This TCR beta chain was recovered during a study of OX40 agonist ivuxolimab in advanced cancers. The CDR3 contains 15 residues. V was pared by 2 bases and J by 3 bases, with 6 bases of the junction left unmatched. Germline-derived CDR1 and CDR2 are MNHEY and SMNVEV (reference sequence). Profiled with immunoSEQ multiplex PCR; TCRdb holds only in-frame clones, not every one. The profile shows some 85,000 clones, over 75% of them singletons. The sequenced sample was CD4+ or CD8+ T cells sorted from blood, obtained in a trial of the OX40 agonist ivuxolimab. The chain links TRBV27 to TRBJ1-2; TRBD1 agrees at 7 bases. The clonotype comes from an adult with an advanced solid tumor such as melanoma, head and neck, liver or kidney cancer. CDR3 in amino acids: CASSLKGTVDYGYTF. The CDR3, as DNA: TGTGCCAGCAGTTTAAAAGGGACAGTTGACTATGGCTACACCTTC.